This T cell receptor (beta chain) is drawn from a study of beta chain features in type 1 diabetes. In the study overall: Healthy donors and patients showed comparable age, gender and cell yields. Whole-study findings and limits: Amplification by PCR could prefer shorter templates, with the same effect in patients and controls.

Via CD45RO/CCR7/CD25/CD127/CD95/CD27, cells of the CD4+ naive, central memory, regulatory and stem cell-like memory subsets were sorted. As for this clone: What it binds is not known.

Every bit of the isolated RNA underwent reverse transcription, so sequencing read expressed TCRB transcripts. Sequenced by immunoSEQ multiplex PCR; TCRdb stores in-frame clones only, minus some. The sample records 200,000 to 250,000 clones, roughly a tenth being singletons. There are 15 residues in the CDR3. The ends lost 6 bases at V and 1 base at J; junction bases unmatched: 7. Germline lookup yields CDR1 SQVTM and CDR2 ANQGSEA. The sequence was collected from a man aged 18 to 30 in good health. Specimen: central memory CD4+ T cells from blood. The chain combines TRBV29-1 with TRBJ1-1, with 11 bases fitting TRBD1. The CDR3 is CSVAGTGGGNTEAFF. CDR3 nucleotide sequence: TGCAGCGTGGCCGGGACAGGGGGAGGGAACACTGAAGCTTTCTTT.